This T cell receptor (beta chain) was identified during a study of naive and memory T cell subsets. General study findings and limits: Over 85% of naive TCR sequences appeared only once after error correction, unlike memory subsets.

This clonotype has a handful of counts. What it recognizes is unknown. Germline V gives CDR1 SGHNT, CDR2 YYREEE (reference sequence). V lost 2 bases and J 3 bases, leaving 12 bases between the germline ends. This CDR3 spans 14 amino acids. Both TRBC1 and TRBC2 were covered by a beta constant-region primer of two equimolar oligonucleotides. The ligated cDNA underwent four PCR rounds using SP2 and nested alpha and beta constant-region primers. TCRdb independently ran MiXCR on the UMI-ligation and nested PCR reads; one entry per CDR3 protein. The sample lists roughly 130,000 distinct CDR3 sequences, 30% to 45% occurring once.

The chain recombines TRBV5-4 with TRBJ2-7, with D possibly TRBD1 on 5 matching bases. Sequenced: central memory CD4+ T cells from blood. The clonotype was recovered from a human donor in good health. This chain's CDR3 is CASSFSQGYYEQYF. The CDR3 DNA sequence: TGTGCCAGCAGCTTTTCCCAGGGTTACTACGAGCAGTACTTC.